This is a list of T cell receptor beta chains from one sample in a study of blood T cell repertoires in COVID-19. Using immunoSEQ multiplex PCR, the repertoire was profiled, and TCRdb retains in-frame clones only, with some absent. The sample gives about 330,000 clones, 92% of which show up once; under 20% is in the top ten. The sequenced sample consisted of PBMCs or T cells enriched from blood (not recorded which). The source is a woman aged 25 to 39 who had recovered from COVID-19. Both conserved end residues are part of each CDR3. D genes are given only for firm matches. Size tells how often a clone was seen (once, few, many) or the class of an expanded clone, and some rows leave it out.

TRBJ2-2,.,TRBD1,TRBV24-1,TGTGCCACCAGTGGGACAGGGGACTACACCGGGGAGCTGTTTTTT,CATSGTGDYTGELFF
TRBJ1-3,few,.,TRBV2,TGTGCCAGCAGTGGGGGGGGTGGAAACAACATATATTTT,CASSGGGGNNIYF
TRBJ2-1,.,.,TRBV28,TGTGCCAGCAGTTCCCCAACCCAGCGGTCGTTCTTC,CASSSPTQRSFF
TRBJ1-1,.,TRBD1,TRBV28,TGTGCCAGCAGGTCCGGGACAGGGGACTACACTGAAGCTTTCTTT,CASRSGTGDYTEAFF
TRBJ2-3,.,TRBD1,TRBV19,TGTGCCAGTAGTACCCTAAACAGGGGGTCGTATGGAGATACGCAGTATTTT,CASSTLNRGSYGDTQYF
TRBJ2-5,.,.,TRBV18,TGTGCCAGCTCACCCCTCCTTTCGGAGACCCAGTACTTC,CASSPLLSETQYF
TRBJ2-4,.,TRBD2,TRBV4-3,TGCGCCAGCAGCCTAGACATGTGGGGGGGGAACATTCAGTACTTC,CASSLDMWGGNIQYF
TRBJ1-1,.,TRBD1,TRBV4-1,TGCGCCAGCAGCCAAGATCCGGCAGGGGGCGGGTACACTGAAGCTTTCTTT,CASSQDPAGGGYTEAFF
TRBJ1-5,.,.,TRBV19,TGTGCCAGTAGTTCTACAGGGAACAATCAGCCCCAGCATTTT,CASSSTGNNQPQHF
TRBJ1-1,.,.,TRBV7-3,TGTGCCAGCAGCTCCGGGGGGAGGAACACTGAAGCTTTCTTT,CASSSGGRNTEAFF
TRBJ1-1,few,.,TRBV9,TGTGCCAGCAGCGTAGACACGAACACTGAAGCTTTCTTT,CASSVDTNTEAFF
TRBJ2-7,once,.,TRBV12-2,TGTGCAAGTCGCCGGGTTACAGGGGACTACGAGCAGTACTTC,CASRRVTGDYEQYF
TRBJ2-1,.,.,TRBV4-2,TGTGCCAGCAGCCAAGAAATTGGTCGGGTGACGGTCAATGAGCAGTTCTTC,CASSQEIGRVTVNEQFF
TRBJ2-7,few,TRBD2,TRBV2,TGTGCCAGCAGTGAAGTGATGGGGAGCGGGAGGAGGTTGAACGAGCAGTACTTC,CASSEVMGSGRRLNEQYF
TRBJ1-2,.,TRBD1,TRBV27,TGTGCCAGCAGCTCGGACAGGGGGTTGGGTGGCTACACCTTC,CASSSDRGLGGYTF
TRBJ1-1,.,.,TRBV3-1/TRBV3-2,TGTGCCAGCAGCCAAGCGGAGGTAGCTCGGGGGGCTTTCTTT,CASSQAEVARGAFF
TRBJ1-5,.,TRBD1,TRBV27,TGTGCCAGCAGTTTACGGGGGGACAGGACCTATCAGCCCCAGCATTTT,CASSLRGDRTYQPQHF
TRBJ2-6,.,.,TRBV21-1,TGTGCCAGCAGCAAAATGGGTCTGGCCGGGACAAGCTCTGGGGCCAACGTCCTGACTTTC,CASSKMGLAGTSSGANVLTF
TRBJ1-6,.,.,TRBV6-5,TGTGCCAGCAGTTACTATTCATCGGGTTCACCCCTCCACTTT,CASSYYSSGSPLHF
TRBJ1-6,.,TRBD1,TRBV18,TGTGCCAGCTCACAGTCGACAGGGGAGAATTCACCCCTCCACTTT,CASSQSTGENSPLHF
TRBJ2-1,.,.,TRBV27,TGTGCCAGCAGTGGGGGCCATGAGCAGTTCTTC,CASSGGHEQFF
TRBJ2-3,.,.,TRBV7-9,TGTGCCAGCAGCCGCCAAAAGACGGGACATGGCACAGATACGCAGTATTTT,CASSRQKTGHGTDTQYF
TRBJ2-3,.,.,TRBV18,TGTGCCAGCTCACGATCGTTAGATGTCTTCACAGATACGCAGTATTTT,CASSRSLDVFTDTQYF
TRBJ1-1,.,.,TRBV7-9,TGTGCCAGCAGCCCAGATGGGGGGAGGGGCACTGAAGCTTTCTTT,CASSPDGGRGTEAFF
TRBJ1-1,once,TRBD1,TRBV4-3,TGCGCCAGCAGCCAAGATCCAGGGGGGAACACTGAAGCTTTCTTT,CASSQDPGGNTEAFF
TRBJ2-7,.,.,TRBV18,TGTGCCAGCTCACCACCGAGCGGCTCCTACGAGCAGTACTTC,CASSPPSGSYEQYF
TRBJ2-3,.,TRBD1,TRBV11-2,TGTGCCAGCAGCTTAGTGGCAGGGGGCCGACTAGGGCCCACAGATACGCAGTATTTT,CASSLVAGGRLGPTDTQYF
TRBJ1-2,.,TRBD1,TRBV28,TGTGCCAGCAGTCCGGACAGGGAGGATGGCTACACCTTC,CASSPDREDGYTF
TRBJ2-7,.,.,TRBV7-9,TGTGCCAGCAGCTTATCCCCGCTTGGCTCTAGCATCGAGCAGTACTTC,CASSLSPLGSSIEQYF
TRBJ1-3,.,.,TRBV27,TGTGCCAGCAGTTCTTCTTACTCTGGAAACACCATATATTTT,CASSSSYSGNTIYF
TRBJ1-4,.,TRBD1,TRBV27,TGTGCCAGCAGTTCTCGGGACAGGGGGCTTGAAAAACTGTTTTTT,CASSSRDRGLEKLFF
TRBJ2-5,.,TRBD1,TRBV7-9,TGTGCCAGCAGCTTAGTTACAGGGGGCCAAGAGACCCAGTACTTC,CASSLVTGGQETQYF
TRBJ2-3,.,.,TRBV2,TGTGCCAGCAGTGAGGCGGGAATCGTCACAGATACGCAGTATTTT,CASSEAGIVTDTQYF
TRBJ1-6,once,.,TRBV9,TGTGCCAGCAGCGTAGAATCGCGCTCTAATTCACCCCTCCACTTT,CASSVESRSNSPLHF
TRBJ1-4,.,.,TRBV7-7,TGTGCTAGCAGCGCCGGGACGGGAGGCGAAAAACTGTTTTTT,CASSAGTGGEKLFF
TRBJ1-5,.,TRBD1,TRBV19,TGTGCCAGTAGTTCGGGACAGGGAGGGACGGGCAATCAGCCCCAGCATTTT,CASSSGQGGTGNQPQHF
TRBJ1-5,.,TRBD1,TRBV5-1,TGCGCCAGCAGCTTAGGTTGGGGACAGGGGGAACAGCCCCAGCATTTT,CASSLGWGQGEQPQHF